Sequencing of this T cell receptor beta chain was carried out in a study of shared clonotypes between healthy human individuals. On this clone itself: What it recognizes is unknown.

Sorted-subset replicate PCR reactions were performed with 150 to 200 ng DNA, corresponding to roughly 30,000 T cell genomes. Authors' data handling: Owing to the provision of junction-only sequences devoid of quality scores by immunoSEQ, filtering differed. Profiled with immunoSEQ multiplex PCR; TCRdb holds only in-frame clones, not every one. That table is the source of V, J and clone size, and D and trimming were worked out from the DNA. The sample lists about 2.1 million clones, 90% to 95% occurring once. The study, taken as a whole, reports: Naive CD4 clonotype sharing across several donors was approximately 5.2%.

Looked up from germline, CDR1 is GTSNPN and CDR2 is SVGIG (reference sequence). CDR3 length: 14 amino acids. With V trimmed by 7 bases and J by 4 bases, 8 bases remained unmatched. Naive CD8 cells comprised CD45RO-negative, CCR7-positively selected cells, excluding terminally differentiated effector memory CD45RA+ cells. This TCR derives from a man younger than 35 in good health. Some clones in this sample may be carry-over from other donors' samples. The gene calls are TRBV30 and TRBJ2-1, with 9 positions matching TRBD2. The sample comprised naive CD8+ T cells from PBMCs. CDR3: CASNELAGYNEQFF. CDR3 nucleotides: TGTGCCTCTAACGAGCTAGCGGGATACAATGAGCAGTTCTTC.